A single sample is the source of the 6 T cell receptor beta chains below, sequenced in a study of blood T cell repertoires in COVID-19 (dated by TCRdb to about 2020). The library was prepared using the immunoSEQ multiplex PCR assay. TCRdb stores this immuneACCESS table with in-frame sequences only. Part of the clones is absent; in the studies checked, under half of the shortfall reflects unresolved V genes, and no reason is known for the rest. The sample table records 90,000 or so clones; roughly nine tenths of these occur just once. The ten biggest clones cover roughly 1.8% of the sample. Sequencing was performed on peripheral blood. These receptors were obtained from a human donor with active COVID-19. The donor label of this sample is uncertain.

For the CDR3, the DNA is TGTGCCAGCAGCTTTCAGGACGGGGGGACCCAGTACTTC. Translation gives CASSFQDGGTQYF. V and J are TRBV7-3 and TRBJ2-5; perhaps TRBD2 as D (6 bases). Between the trimmed V and J ends, which lost 3 bases and 7 bases, there was a span of 12 bases. The CDR3 is 13 residues long. Germline loops: CDR1 SGHTA, CDR2 FQGTGA.

This chain uses TRBV3-1 (or the pseudogene TRBV3-2) with TRBJ1-2; 7 bases align to TRBD1. J was trimmed by 5 bases and V by 3 bases; bases with no gene match: 6. The CDR3 length is 14 residues. CDR1 and CDR2 (germline): LGHDT, YNNKEL (reference sequence). Here the CDR3 reads CASSHGDRVYGYTF. CDR3 bases: TGTGCCAGCAGCCACGGAGACAGGGTATATGGCTACACCTTC.

Details on this clone: The same CDR3 also results from other DNA sequences found in this sample. CDR3 amino acids: CASSQDVTVYGYTF. In DNA, the CDR3 is TGTGCCAGCAGCCAAGATGTCACGGTCTATGGCTACACCTTC. The chain is built from TRBV3-1 (or the pseudogene TRBV3-2) and TRBJ1-2; no reliable D call. Germline V CDR1 and CDR2: LGHDT, YNNKEL (reference sequence). V lost 0 bases, J lost 4 bases, and 9 bases lay in between. This CDR3 has 14 amino acids.

The chain joins TRBV7-2 to TRBJ1-1; no reliable D call. This CDR3 spans 13 amino acids. Trimming removed 1 base from V and 8 bases from J, with 11 bases in between. CDR1 SGHTA and CDR2 FQGNSA come from the germline V gene. The CDR3 nucleotides read TGTGCCAGCAGCTTAGAGGTTCGGGGAGAAGCTTTCTTT. It translates to CASSLEVRGEAFF. The whole variable domain, remainder taken from reference TRBV7-2 and TRBJ1-1, is GAGVSQSPSNKVTEKGKDVELRCDPISGHTALYWYRQSLGQGLEFLIYFQGNSAPDKSGLPSDRFSAERTGGSVSTLTIQRTQQEDSAVYLCASSLEVRGEAFFGQGTRLTVV.

This clone was seen only once. The V call is TRBV11-2, the J call TRBJ1-4, with D uncertain. Trimming stripped 1 base from V and 1 base from J, with 7 bases between. CDR1 and CDR2 (germline): SGHAT, FQNNGV. The CDR3 runs to 15 residues. CDR3 bases: TGTGCCAGCAGCTTAGGAGTCGGAACTAATGAAAAACTGTTTTTT. Its protein is CASSLGVGTNEKLFF.

This chain connects TRBV7-9 to TRBJ1-1; TRBD1 might be the D (5 bases). Between the trimmed V and J ends, which lost 1 base and 7 bases, there was a span of 13 bases. Looked up from germline, CDR1 is SEHNR and CDR2 is FQNEAQ (reference sequence). This CDR3 spans 14 amino acids. Written as DNA, the CDR3 is TGTGCCAGCAGCTTAGGCGGGGCAGACGATGAAGCTTTCTTT. Translation gives CASSLGGADDEAFF. Combining the CDR3 with reference TRBV7-9 and TRBJ1-1 gives the whole variable domain DTGVSQNPRHKITKRGQNVTFRCDPISEHNRLYWYRQTLGQGPEFLTYFQNEAQLEKSRLLSDRFSAERPKGSFSTLEIQRTEQGDSAMYLCASSLGGADDEAFFGQGTRLTVV.